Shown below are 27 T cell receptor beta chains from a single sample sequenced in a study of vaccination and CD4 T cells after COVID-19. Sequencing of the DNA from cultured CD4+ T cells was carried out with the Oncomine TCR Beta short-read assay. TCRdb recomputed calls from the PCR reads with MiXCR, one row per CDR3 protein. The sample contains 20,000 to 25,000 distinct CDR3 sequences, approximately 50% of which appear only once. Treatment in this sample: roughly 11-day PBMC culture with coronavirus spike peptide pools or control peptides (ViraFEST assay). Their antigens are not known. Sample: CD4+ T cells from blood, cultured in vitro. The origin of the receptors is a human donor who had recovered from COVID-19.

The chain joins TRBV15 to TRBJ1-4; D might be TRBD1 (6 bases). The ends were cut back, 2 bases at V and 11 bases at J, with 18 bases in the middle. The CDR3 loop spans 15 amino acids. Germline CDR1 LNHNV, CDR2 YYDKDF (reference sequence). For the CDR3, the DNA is TGTGCCACCAGCAGACCGGGGGGCACGGGTCAGAAACTGTTTTTT. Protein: CATSRPGGTGQKLFF.

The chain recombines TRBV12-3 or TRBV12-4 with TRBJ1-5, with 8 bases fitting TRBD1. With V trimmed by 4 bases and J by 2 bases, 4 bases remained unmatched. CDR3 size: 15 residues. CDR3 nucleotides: TGTGCCAGCAGTTCACAGGGGGAAGGCAATCAGCCCCAGCATTTT. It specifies CASSSQGEGNQPQHF.

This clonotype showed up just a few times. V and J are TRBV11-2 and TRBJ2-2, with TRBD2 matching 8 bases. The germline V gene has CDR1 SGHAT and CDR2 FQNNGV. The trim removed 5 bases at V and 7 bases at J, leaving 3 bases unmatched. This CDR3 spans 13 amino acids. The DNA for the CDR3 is TGTGCCAGCAGCCAACGGGAGGGCGGGGAGCTGTTTTTT. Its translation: CASSQREGGELFF.

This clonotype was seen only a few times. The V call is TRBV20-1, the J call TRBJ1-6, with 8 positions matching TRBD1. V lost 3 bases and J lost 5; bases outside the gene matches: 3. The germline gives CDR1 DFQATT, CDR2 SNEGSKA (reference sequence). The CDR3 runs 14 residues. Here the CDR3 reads CSASGTGDNSPLHF. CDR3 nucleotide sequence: TGCAGTGCTAGCGGGACAGGAGATAATTCACCCCTCCACTTT.

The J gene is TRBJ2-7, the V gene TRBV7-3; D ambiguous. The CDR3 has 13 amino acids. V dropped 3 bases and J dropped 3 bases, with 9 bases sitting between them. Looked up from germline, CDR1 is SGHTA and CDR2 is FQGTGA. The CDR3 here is CASSFVHNYEQYF. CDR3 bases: TGTGCCAGCAGCTTCGTACACAACTACGAGCAGTACTTC.

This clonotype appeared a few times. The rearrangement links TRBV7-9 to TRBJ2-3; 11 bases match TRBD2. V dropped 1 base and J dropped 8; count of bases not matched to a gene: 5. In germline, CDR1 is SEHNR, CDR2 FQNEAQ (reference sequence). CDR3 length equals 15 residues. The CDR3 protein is CASSLVGLAEGTQYF. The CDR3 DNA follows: TGTGCCAGCAGCTTAGTGGGACTAGCGGAGGGTACGCAGTATTTT.

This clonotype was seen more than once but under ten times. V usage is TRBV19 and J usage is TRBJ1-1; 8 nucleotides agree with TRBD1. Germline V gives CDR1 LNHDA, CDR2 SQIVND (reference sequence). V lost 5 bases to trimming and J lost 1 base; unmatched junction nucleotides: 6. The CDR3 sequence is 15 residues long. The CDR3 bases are TGTGCCAGTAGTCTGTCTGGACAGGGGAACACTGAAGCTTTCTTT. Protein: CASSLSGQGNTEAFF.

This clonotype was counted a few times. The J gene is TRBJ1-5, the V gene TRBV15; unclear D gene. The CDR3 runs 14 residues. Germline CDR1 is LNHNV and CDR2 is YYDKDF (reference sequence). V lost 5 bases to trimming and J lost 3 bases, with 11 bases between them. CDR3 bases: TGTGCCACCAGCTATCGGAGCGACAATCAGCCCCAGCATTTT. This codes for CATSYRSDNQPQHF.

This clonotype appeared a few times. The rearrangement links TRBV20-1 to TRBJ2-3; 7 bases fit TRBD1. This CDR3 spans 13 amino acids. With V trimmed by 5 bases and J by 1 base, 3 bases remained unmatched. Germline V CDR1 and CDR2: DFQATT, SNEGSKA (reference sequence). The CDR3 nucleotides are TGCAGTGCTTCTACAGGGGGCACAGATACGCAGTATTTT. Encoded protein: CSASTGGTDTQYF.

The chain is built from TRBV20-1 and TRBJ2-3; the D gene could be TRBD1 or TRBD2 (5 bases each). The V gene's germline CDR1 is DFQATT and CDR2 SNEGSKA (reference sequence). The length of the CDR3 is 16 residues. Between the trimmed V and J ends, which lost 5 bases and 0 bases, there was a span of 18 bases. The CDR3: CSALSGSGLSTDTQYF. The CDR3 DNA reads TGCAGTGCTCTATCCGGATCGGGGCTCAGCACAGATACGCAGTATTTT.

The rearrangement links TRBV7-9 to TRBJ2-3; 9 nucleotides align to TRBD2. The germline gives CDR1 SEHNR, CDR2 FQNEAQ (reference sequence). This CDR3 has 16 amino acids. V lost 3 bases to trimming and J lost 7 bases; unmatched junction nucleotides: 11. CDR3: CASSFALGLAPNTQYF. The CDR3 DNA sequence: TGTGCCAGCAGCTTCGCACTGGGACTAGCCCCAAATACGCAGTATTTT.

CDR3 loop: CASSYRGPSYNSPLHF. In DNA, the CDR3 is TGTGCCAGCAGCTACAGGGGTCCCTCCTATAATTCACCCCTCCACTTT. The chain recombines TRBV12-3 or TRBV12-4 with TRBJ1-6; TRBD1 aligns across 7 bases. CDR3 length equals 16 residues. V was pared by 6 bases and J by 0 bases, with 5 bases of the junction left unmatched.

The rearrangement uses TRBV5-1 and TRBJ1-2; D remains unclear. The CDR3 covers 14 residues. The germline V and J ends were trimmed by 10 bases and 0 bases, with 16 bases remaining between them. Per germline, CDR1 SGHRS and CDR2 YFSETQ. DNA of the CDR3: TGCGCCTCCCTCCCGGCGCCAGCTAACTATGGCTACACCTTC. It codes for CASLPAPANYGYTF.

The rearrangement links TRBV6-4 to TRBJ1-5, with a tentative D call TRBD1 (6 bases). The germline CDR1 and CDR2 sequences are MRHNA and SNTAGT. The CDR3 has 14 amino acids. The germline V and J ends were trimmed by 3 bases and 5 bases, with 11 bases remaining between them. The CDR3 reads CASSESGAHQPQHF. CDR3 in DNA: TGTGCCAGCAGTGAATCGGGGGCTCATCAGCCCCAGCATTTT.

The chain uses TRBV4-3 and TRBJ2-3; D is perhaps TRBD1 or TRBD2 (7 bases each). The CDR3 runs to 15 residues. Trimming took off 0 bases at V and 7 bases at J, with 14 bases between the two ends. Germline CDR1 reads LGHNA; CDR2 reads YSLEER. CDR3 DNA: TGCGCCAGCAGCCAAGATCAGGGGGGGGCAAATACGCAGTATTTT. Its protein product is CASSQDQGGANTQYF.

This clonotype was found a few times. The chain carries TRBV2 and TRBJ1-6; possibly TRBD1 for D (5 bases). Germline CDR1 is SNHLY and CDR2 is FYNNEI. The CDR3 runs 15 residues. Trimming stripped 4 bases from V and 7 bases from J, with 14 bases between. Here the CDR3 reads CASSGTPGWNSPLHF. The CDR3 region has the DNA TGTGCCAGCAGTGGCACCCCAGGGTGGAATTCACCCCTCCACTTT.

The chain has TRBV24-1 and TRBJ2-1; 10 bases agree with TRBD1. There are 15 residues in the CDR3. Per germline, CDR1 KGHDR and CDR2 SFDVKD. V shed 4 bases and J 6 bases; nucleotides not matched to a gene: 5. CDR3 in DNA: TGTGCCACCAGTGACCAGGACAGGGGGTTCAATGAGCAGTTCTTC. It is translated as CATSDQDRGFNEQFF.

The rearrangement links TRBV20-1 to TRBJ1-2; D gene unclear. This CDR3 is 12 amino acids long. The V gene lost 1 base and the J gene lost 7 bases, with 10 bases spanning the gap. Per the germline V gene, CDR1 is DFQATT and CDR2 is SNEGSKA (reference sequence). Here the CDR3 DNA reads TGCAGTGCTAGAGGTGGTTTCGGTGGCTACACCTTC. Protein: CSARGGFGGYTF.

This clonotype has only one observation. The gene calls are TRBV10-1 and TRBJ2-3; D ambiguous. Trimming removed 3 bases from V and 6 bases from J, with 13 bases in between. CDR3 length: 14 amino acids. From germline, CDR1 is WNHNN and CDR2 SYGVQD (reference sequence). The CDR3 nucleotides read TGCGCCAGCAGTGACCCAGGAGTAGGGGATACGCAGTATTTT. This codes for CASSDPGVGDTQYF.

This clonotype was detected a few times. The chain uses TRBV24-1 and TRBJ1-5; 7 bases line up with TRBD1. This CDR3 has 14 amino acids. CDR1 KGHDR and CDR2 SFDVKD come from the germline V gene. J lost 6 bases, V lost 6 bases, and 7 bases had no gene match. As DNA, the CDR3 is TGTGCCACCAGTCCGGACAGGAAGTCTCAGCCCCAGCATTTT. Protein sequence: CATSPDRKSQPQHF.

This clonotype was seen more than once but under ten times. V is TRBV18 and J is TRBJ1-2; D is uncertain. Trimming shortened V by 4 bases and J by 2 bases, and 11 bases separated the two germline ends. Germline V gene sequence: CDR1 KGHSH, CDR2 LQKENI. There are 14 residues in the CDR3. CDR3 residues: CASSQRTENYGYTF. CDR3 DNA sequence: TGTGCCAGCTCACAACGGACGGAGAACTATGGCTACACCTTC.

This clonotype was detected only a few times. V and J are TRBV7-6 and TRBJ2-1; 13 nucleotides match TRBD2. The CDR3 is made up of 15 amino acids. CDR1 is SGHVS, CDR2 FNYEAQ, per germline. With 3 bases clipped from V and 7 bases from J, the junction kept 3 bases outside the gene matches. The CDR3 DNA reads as TGTGCCAGCAGCTTCCCGGGACTAGCGGGAAATGAGCAGTTCTTC. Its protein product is CASSFPGLAGNEQFF.

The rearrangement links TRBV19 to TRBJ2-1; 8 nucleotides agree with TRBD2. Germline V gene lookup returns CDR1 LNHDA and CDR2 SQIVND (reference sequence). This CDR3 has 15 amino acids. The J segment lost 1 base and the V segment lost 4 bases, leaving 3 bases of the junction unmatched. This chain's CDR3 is CASSTGTSSYNEQFF. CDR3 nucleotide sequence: TGTGCCAGTAGTACTGGGACTAGTTCCTACAATGAGCAGTTCTTC.

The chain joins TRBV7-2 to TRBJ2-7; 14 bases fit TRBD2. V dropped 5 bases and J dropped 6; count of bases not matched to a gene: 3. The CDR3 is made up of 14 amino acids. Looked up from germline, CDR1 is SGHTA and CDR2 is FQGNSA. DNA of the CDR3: TGTGCCAGCAGCGGGGGGACTAGCGGGAGCGAGCAGTACTTC. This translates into CASSGGTSGSEQYF.

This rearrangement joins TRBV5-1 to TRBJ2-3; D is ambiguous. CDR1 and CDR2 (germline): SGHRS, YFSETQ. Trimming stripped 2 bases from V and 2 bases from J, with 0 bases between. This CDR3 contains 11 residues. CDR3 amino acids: CASSFTDTQYF. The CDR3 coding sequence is TGCGCCAGCAGCTTCACAGATACGCAGTATTTT.

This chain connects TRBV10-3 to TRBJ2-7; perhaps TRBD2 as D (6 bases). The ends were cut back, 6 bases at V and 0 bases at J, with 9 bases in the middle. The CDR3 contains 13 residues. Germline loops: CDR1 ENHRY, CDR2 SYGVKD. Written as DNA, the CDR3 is TGTGCCATCAGGGGCGGGGACTCCTACGAGCAGTACTTC. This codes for CAIRGGDSYEQYF.

The CDR3 is CASSDQTGSDTQYF. Written as DNA, the CDR3 is TGCGCCAGCAGTGATCAGACAGGGTCAGATACGCAGTATTTT. The genes are TRBV10-2 and TRBJ2-3, with 7 bases that match TRBD1. This CDR3 is built from 14 residues. Germline V gene sequence: CDR1 WSHSY, CDR2 SAAADI. V was clipped by 3 bases and J by 4 bases; unmatched bases: 4.